Described below is a single TCR beta chain sequence and its context. The data derive from a study of T cell changes during pregnancy in multiple sclerosis. This CDR3 has 14 residues. Per the germline V gene, CDR1 is MNHEY and CDR2 is SMNVEV (reference sequence). The ends lost 4 bases at V and 6 bases at J; junction bases unmatched: 4. Some clones are missing from TCRdb's copy, which holds only in-frame ones; the method was immunoSEQ multiplex PCR. Here the sample spans 30,000 to 40,000 clones, 70% to 90% being singletons. The rearrangement joins TRBV27 to TRBJ2-7; 12 nucleotides agree with TRBD1. The material sequenced was CD8+ T cells from peripheral blood mononuclear cells, taken in the third trimester of pregnancy. This TCR came from a female donor with multiple sclerosis, enrolled in a pregnancy study. CDR3 residues: CASSSGTGGSEQYF. In DNA, the CDR3 is TGTGCCAGCAGTTCCGGGACAGGGGGCTCCGAGCAGTACTTC.